This T cell receptor beta chain was observed in a study of blood T cell repertoires in COVID-19. Per the study methods: From reference gene primer amplification, estimates of nucleated cell counts were derived. Sequencing was performed with immunoSEQ multiplex PCR; in TCRdb, only in-frame clones are kept and a portion is missing. That table supplies the V and J calls and clone size; D and trimming were determined from the DNA. The top ten hold approximately 1.6% of the sample, which has a few hundred thousand clones, about 91% seen once. Patients of the Seattle cohort, enrolled during active infection, were followed longitudinally. This clonotype originated in a woman under 40 with COVID-19, enrolled during active disease. The specimen was peripheral blood.

This CDR3 reads CASSYSTEYGYTF. The CDR3 region has the DNA TGTGCCAGCAGTTACTCGACAGAATATGGCTACACCTTC. The chain links TRBV6-6 to TRBJ1-2; D possibly corresponds to TRBD1 (5 bases). Trimming shortened V by 0 bases and J by 5 bases, and 7 bases separated the two germline ends. The CDR3 loop spans 13 amino acids. CDR1 and CDR2 (germline): MNHNY, SVGAGI (reference sequence).